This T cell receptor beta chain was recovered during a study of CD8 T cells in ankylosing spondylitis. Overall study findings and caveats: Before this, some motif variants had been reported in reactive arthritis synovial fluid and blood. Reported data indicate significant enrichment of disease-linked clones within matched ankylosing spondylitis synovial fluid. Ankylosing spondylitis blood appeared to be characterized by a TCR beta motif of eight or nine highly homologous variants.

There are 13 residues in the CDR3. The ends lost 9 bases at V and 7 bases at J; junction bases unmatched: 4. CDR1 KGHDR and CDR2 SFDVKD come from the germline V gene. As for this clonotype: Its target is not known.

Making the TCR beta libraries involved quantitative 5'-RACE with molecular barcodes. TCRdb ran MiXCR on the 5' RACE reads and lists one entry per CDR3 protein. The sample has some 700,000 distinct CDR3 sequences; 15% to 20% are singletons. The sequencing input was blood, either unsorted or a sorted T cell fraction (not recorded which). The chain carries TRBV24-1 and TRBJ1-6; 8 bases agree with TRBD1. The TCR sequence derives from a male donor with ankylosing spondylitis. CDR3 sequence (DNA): TGTGCCACCTCCGGGACAGGAAATTCACCCCTCCACTTT. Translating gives CATSGTGNSPLHF.